This T cell receptor beta chain is from a study of OX40 agonist ivuxolimab in advanced cancers. Study-wide results and limits: Compared with others, partial responders at 0.1-3.0 mg/kg displayed clonal expansion among the lowest.

A word on this clone: Antigen specificity is unknown.

Libraries were prepared by immunoSEQ multiplex PCR; TCRdb keeps only in-frame clonotypes and omits some of them. The sample consists of tens of thousands of clones, roughly 84% of them appearing once. V dropped 2 bases and J dropped 2; count of bases not matched to a gene: 13. Germline V gene lookup returns CDR1 SGHTA and CDR2 FQGNSA. The CDR3 has 18 residues. V is TRBV7-2 and J is TRBJ2-5; 8 bases map to TRBD2. The source is an adult with an advanced solid tumor such as melanoma, head and neck, liver or kidney cancer. Sequencing used CD4+ or CD8+ T cells sorted from blood, obtained in a trial of the OX40 agonist ivuxolimab. The CDR3, as DNA: TGTGCCAGCAGCTTAAGGTCTGGCGGGAGGTCCGTACAAGAGACCCAGTACTTC. Translation gives CASSLRSGGRSVQETQYF. Full variable domain (rest looked up from reference TRBV7-2 and TRBJ2-5): GAGVSQSPSNKVTEKGKDVELRCDPISGHTALYWYRQSLGQGLEFLIYFQGNSAPDKSGLPSDRFSAERTGGSVSTLTIQRTQQEDSAVYLCASSLRSGGRSVQETQYFGPGTRLLVL.